This TCR beta chain was identified in a study of cytomegalovirus exposure and HLA in healthy donors (dated by TCRdb to about 2017). Context from the whole study: In an earlier analysis of several hundred of the donors, roughly 300 Gb of sequence data and some 120 million unique TCR beta sequences from 150 million to 200 million T cells were reported. Along with the roughly 670-subject first cohort, a separate validation cohort of 120 different subjects was used. About 280 gigabases of sequencing data and roughly 81 million unique TCR sequences made up an early release that covered some 640 HLA-typed donors. Genome-wide SNP genotypes for about 65% of the 666 donors were used in a later genetic analysis, which treated that subset as a discovery cohort. Rather than using new phenotypic data, the later analysis identified candidate immune exposures from TCR beta sequences and from how often those sequences occurred across donors. The aim of the study was to test whether cataloging public T cell receptors could identify signatures of past pathogen exposure. Using immunosequencing, the study profiled T cell repertoires from about 620 subjects and related those repertoires to cytomegalovirus serostatus. Because of strong linkage in the cohort, five DR-DQ haplotypes were treated as single units for association and clustering. Both class I and class II loci were covered by HLA typing, at four-digit resolution. Donor age, sex, ethnicity and CMV serostatus were compiled alongside the repertoire data. To predict cytomegalovirus infection status, the study combined high-throughput TCR immunosequencing, statistical association of individual TCRs with disease status, and machine learning. On average, roughly 200,000 unique TCR beta nucleotide sequences were sequenced per donor among 300 to 500 genotyped donors of the cohort, with around 19% of those sequences being non-productive. Every repertoire in the discovery cohort had been generated on one and the same sequencing platform. A later analysis re-analyzed previously published TCR beta repertoires from about 730 donors and added high-resolution HLA genotyping to study TCR occurrence patterns. Of the roughly 400 genotyped donors, 80% to 90% were placed in the genetic ancestry cluster associated with self-reported Caucasian donors. Typing coverage varied by locus: roughly 620-630 donors for A, B, C, DRB1 and DQB1; approximately 520 for DQA1; some 610 for DPA1; approximately 450 for DPB1. To decide whether each TCR beta V gene segment behaved as functional or pseudogenic, an earlier analysis of nearly 600 of the donors relied on high-throughput TCR beta sequencing.

Overall study outcomes, separate from this receptor: Because HLA typing was unavailable for some donors at each locus, only the typed subset was used in association tests. In a later genetic analysis, fewer N-insertions in productive TCRs were reported among donors in an Asian-associated ancestry cluster than the roughly 640-donor mean. In both the original and validation cohorts, the classifier was reported to diagnose cytomegalovirus status with high specificity and sensitivity. Linkage disequilibrium might explain the correlated functional status among segregating V segments, but an unknown experimental factor could not be ruled out. For the cohort, immune exposure information was limited to CMV serostatus. An association between a missense DCLRE1C variant and V-gene and J-gene trimming of TCR beta chains was found in a later genetic analysis and replicated in an independent cohort. The authors suggested that the approach could potentially be generalized to other disease states and immunological phenotypes. This cohort had only TCR beta chains sequenced, and the lack of alpha or paired-chain data limited which features could be detected. A few of the identified cytomegalovirus-associated TCR beta chains were confirmed in vitro to be specific for cytomegalovirus antigens. The study listed 150 to 200 TCR beta chains as associated with cytomegalovirus. The earlier analysis of 587 of the donors excluded 15 to 20 rarely observed V segments, including chromosome 9 orphons, because counts were too low. Because the 87-base-pair reads could not distinguish some IMGT-functional V segments, including TRBV6-2 and TRBV6-3, those segments were excluded. A group of highly shared sequence variants was considered likely to be a technical artifact of the sequencing pipeline. A further reported finding was that TCR beta sequences accurately predicted the HLA-A and HLA-B alleles for most subjects in the first cohort. In an earlier analysis of 587 of the donors, most TCR beta V segments were observed in productive rearrangements about 90% or about 30% of the time, broadly matching IMGT annotations. A later analysis found that TCR association rates varied across HLA loci, with DRB1 alleles showing the most associated TCRs and HLA-C alleles the fewest. Presence/absence analyses assumed roughly uniform sequencing depth across donors, an assumption that may not hold. At a false discovery rate of 0.05, a later analysis linked about 16,000 TCR beta sequences to specific HLA alleles. While some public TCRs were present in many individuals, most TCR sequences turned up only very rarely across donors. Strong co-occurrence of HLA alleles, especially DR and DQ, made assigning TCR associations to individual alleles difficult. A later analysis reported that several top co-occurrence clusters appeared linked to parvovirus B19, influenza, CMV and Epstein-Barr virus. In a later analysis, most CMV-associated TCR beta chains were found to appear HLA-restricted, with HLA associations seemingly driven largely by CMV exposure. In a later analysis, HLA-associated TCR beta chains were found to be more clonally expanded and to have lower generation probabilities than equally common non-associated chains.

This clone was observed a single time. Its antigen specificity is not known. No base quality information exists; no much larger clone differs at one position. In total, approximately 700 healthy bone marrow donors made up the cohort. At the time of sampling, all cohort members were nominally healthy, though unrecorded immune exposures were likely present. The donor tested CMV seropositive, placing the donor among the roughly 300 seropositive members of the cohort. A peripheral blood sample was collected from each donor, and TCR beta sequencing was performed on peripheral blood mononuclear cells. Genomic DNA was extracted from the blood cell samples with the Qiagen DNeasy Blood Extraction Kit. Library prep was done by the immunoSEQ multiplex PCR assay. The multiplex PCR relied on a mix of 60 forward primers for TCR Vbeta segments and 13 reverse primers for TCR Jbeta segments. The CDR3 region of rearranged TCR beta genes was amplified from genomic DNA by a multiplex PCR assay. The Illumina HiSeq System was used to sequence the amplified TCR beta libraries as 87-base-pair reads. The original pipeline was this. In a later analysis, 70 million to 95 million unique TCR beta chains were counted across the 500 to 700 repertoires, and around 10 million of these chains were shared by at least two donors. To remove PCR and sequencing errors, raw reads were error-corrected and collapsed into unique sequences using a nearest-neighbor algorithm that merged closely related sequences. CDR3 sequences were aligned to IMGT reference sequences to assign V, D and J gene segments. For a sequence to be retained, a match of at least six nucleotides was required to both a V gene segment and a J gene segment. Rearrangements were called productive when the CDR3 lacked stop codons and stayed in frame with V and J; all others were non-productive. Following IMGT convention, CDR3 was defined as the stretch from the second conserved V-encoded cysteine up to the conserved J-encoded phenylalanine. The earlier analysis of approximately 590 of the donors excluded any sequence lacking an unambiguous match to a single V gene segment. In an earlier analysis of 450 to 750 of the donors, a V segment was called functional when productive rearrangements were above 56.7%, and segregating when the standard deviation between donors exceeded 5%. A statistical classification framework was built for diagnosing cytomegalovirus status from the catalog of TCR beta chain sequences. V and J gene assignment, in a later analysis, came from comparing TCR nucleotide sequences with IMGT/GENE-DB human TR gene sequences. A later analysis assigned CDR3 sequences and most-parsimonious VDJ recombination scenarios with the TCRdist pipeline. In a later analysis, each TCR beta chain was defined by its CDR3 amino acid sequence together with its V-gene family, and reads without a unique V-gene family were excluded. A later analysis removed nearly 600 highly shared, low-generation-probability nucleotide sequences to deal with suspected cross-contamination and a sequencing artifact. A later analysis calculated a clonal expansion index for each public chain from normalized within-repertoire ranks of inferred template counts. In a later analysis, generation probabilities were computed using a VDJ recombination model fitted to out-of-frame rearrangements, and the results were checked against IGoR. Hypergeometric tests were used in a later analysis to score TCR-TCR, TCR-HLA and TCR-CMV co-occurrence, with a repertoire-size bias correction applied to the TCR pairs. In a later analysis, false discovery rates were estimated by permuting HLA or CMV assignments 20 times. In a later analysis, co-occurring TCRs were grouped using DBSCAN, with TCRdist sequence similarity added in when clustering inside HLA-allele-positive subsets. For co-occurrence clustering, repertoires with fewer than 30,000 or more than 120,000 public chains were excluded, along with a handful of repertoires with anomalous nucleotide sharing. The table comes from immuneACCESS by way of TCRdb, which keeps in-frame sequences with V and J called. Part of the clones is missing from these tables; in studies checked, under half for an unresolved V gene and the rest for unknown reasons. V and J calls and clone size are as listed in that table; D and trimming were resolved from the DNA. The sample yields nearly 100,000 clones; more than 70% were counted once. Of the sample, around 20% is held by the ten largest clones.

Trimming removed 2 bases from V and 8 bases from J; the gene matches leave 12 bases unexplained. The germline V gene (reference sequence) supplies CDR1 MNHEY and CDR2 SMNVEV. Inclusive of the bounding cysteine and phenylalanine, the CDR3 is 17 residues long. Left in the record is the CDR3 DNA by itself, 51 bases read in frame from the first base. Sequenced material: PBMCs. This receptor was taken from a woman in her fifties or sixties in good health and CMV-seropositive. The chain uses TRBV27 and TRBJ2-1, with 10 bases in between that match TRBD2. The CDR3 region reads CASSLRKREGLRDEQFF. The bases read TGTGCCAGCAGTTTAAGGAAGCGGGAGGGCCTTCGCGATGAGCAGTTCTTC.